The rows below give T cell receptor beta chains drawn from one sample of a study of cytomegalovirus exposure and HLA in healthy donors. Assay: immunoSEQ multiplex PCR; the TCRdb copy retains only in-frame clones and omits some. This table has 140,000 or so clones, roughly four fifths appearing once. The sample taken for sequencing was PBMCs. The receptors were gathered from a male donor in good health and CMV-seronegative. The CDR3 runs from the conserved cysteine through the conserved F or W. A D gene is named only where the DNA matches it firmly. Clone size, where shown, is once, few, many, or a class for clones that have expanded.

j_call | clone_size | d_call | v_call | cdr3_nt | cdr3_aa
TRBJ2-7 | - | - | TRBV11-2 | TGTGCCAGCAGCTCGATGGCCCTTACCCCCTACGAGCAGTACTTC | CASSSMALTPYEQYF
TRBJ1-2 | - | TRBD1 | TRBV18 | TGTACCAGCTCGACAGGGACAGGCTATGGCTACACCTTC | CTSSTGTGYGYTF
TRBJ2-3 | - | - | TRBV5-4 | TGTGCCAGCAGATCAACCCTAGGACTCCCTACGCAGTATTTT | CASRSTLGLPTQYF
TRBJ2-1 | - | - | TRBV14 | TGTGCCGGCAGCCCTCAGGGCAATGAGCAGTTCTTC | CAGSPQGNEQFF
TRBJ2-1 | few | TRBD2 | TRBV18 | TGTGCCAGCTCACCACGGACTAGCGGGCGCTACAATGAGCAGTTCTTC | CASSPRTSGRYNEQFF
TRBJ2-1 | - | TRBD1 | TRBV6-5 | TGTGCCAGCAGTTACTCACAGGGGAGCTCCTACAATGAGCAGTTCTTC | CASSYSQGSSYNEQFF
TRBJ2-1 | once | TRBD1 | TRBV7-9 | TGTGCCAGCAGCCCCAATTTCCCTGGGACAGGATTCTACAATGAGCAGTTCTTC | CASSPNFPGTGFYNEQFF
TRBJ1-3 | - | - | TRBV7-6 | TGTGCCAGCAGTTCGGGCTCTGGAAACACCATATATTTT | CASSSGSGNTIYF
TRBJ1-3 | - | - | TRBV4-2 | TGTGCCAGCAGCCGAGGACTTCAGGTTCTCGCTGGAAACACCATATATTTT | CASSRGLQVLAGNTIYF
TRBJ1-2 | - | TRBD1 | TRBV6-5 | TGTGCCAGCAGTTATTCGACAGGGATTGCAGGGGGCTACACCTTC | CASSYSTGIAGGYTF